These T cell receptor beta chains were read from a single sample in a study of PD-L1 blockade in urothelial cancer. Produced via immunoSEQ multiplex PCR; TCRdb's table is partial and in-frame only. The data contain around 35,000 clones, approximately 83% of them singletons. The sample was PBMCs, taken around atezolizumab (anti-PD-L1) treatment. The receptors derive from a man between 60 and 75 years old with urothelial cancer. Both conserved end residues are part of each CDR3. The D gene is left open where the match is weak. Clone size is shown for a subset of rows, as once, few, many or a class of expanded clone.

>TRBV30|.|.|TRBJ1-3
CAWSIRGSGNTIYF
TGTGCCTGGAGTATTCGGGGCTCTGGAAACACCATATATTTT
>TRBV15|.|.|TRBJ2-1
CATSRDHGGQGEQFF
TGTGCCACCAGCAGAGATCATGGAGGGCAGGGTGAGCAGTTCTTC
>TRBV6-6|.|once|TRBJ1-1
CASSWGVTNTEAFF
TGTGCCAGCAGTTGGGGGGTTACGAACACTGAAGCTTTCTTT
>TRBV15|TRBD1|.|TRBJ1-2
CATLGTVNSNYGYTF
TGTGCCACCCTAGGGACAGTGAACTCTAACTATGGCTACACCTTC
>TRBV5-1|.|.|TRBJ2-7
CASSLASRVDEQYF
TGCGCCAGCAGCTTGGCCAGCAGGGTTGACGAGCAGTACTTC
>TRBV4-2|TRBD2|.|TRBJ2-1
CASSRVAGHNEQFF
TGTGCCAGCAGCCGCGTAGCGGGGCACAATGAGCAGTTCTTC
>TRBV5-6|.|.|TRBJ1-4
CASTRQSINEKLFF
TGTGCCAGCACCAGACAGAGCATCAATGAAAAACTGTTTTTT
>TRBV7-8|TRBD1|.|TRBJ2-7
CASSQRTGIDEQYF
TGTGCCAGCAGCCAGCGGACAGGGATCGACGAGCAGTACTTC
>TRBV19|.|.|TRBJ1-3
CASSSQVSGNTIYF
TGTGCCAGTAGTTCCCAGGTCTCTGGAAACACCATATATTTT
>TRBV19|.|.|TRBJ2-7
CASSLRPEGGAGGVYEQYF
TGTGCCAGTAGTCTACGACCTGAAGGGGGCGCTGGAGGGGTCTACGAGCAGTACTTC
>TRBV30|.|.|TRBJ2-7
CAWSVHPEDEQYF
TGTGCCTGGAGTGTACACCCGGAGGACGAGCAGTACTTC
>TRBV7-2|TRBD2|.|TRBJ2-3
CASSWSSGGTDTQYF
TGTGCCAGCAGCTGGAGTAGCGGGGGCACAGATACGCAGTATTTT
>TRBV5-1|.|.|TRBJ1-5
CASSPLGGDEQPQHF
TGCGCCAGCAGCCCCCTGGGGGGGGATGAACAGCCCCAGCATTTT
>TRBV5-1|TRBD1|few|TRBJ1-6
CASSTDDRGGSPLHF
TGCGCCAGCAGCACTGATGACAGGGGAGGTTCACCCCTCCACTTT
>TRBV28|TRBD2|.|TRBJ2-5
CASSLFTSGGETQYF
TGTGCCAGCAGTTTATTTACTAGCGGGGGAGAGACCCAGTACTTC
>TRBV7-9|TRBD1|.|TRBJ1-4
CASSNRDRGYEKLFF
TGTGCCAGCAGCAACCGGGACAGGGGGTATGAAAAACTGTTTTTT
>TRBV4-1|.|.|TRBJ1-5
CASSQGTVRDQPQHF
TGCGCCAGCAGCCAAGGGACAGTGAGGGATCAGCCCCAGCATTTT
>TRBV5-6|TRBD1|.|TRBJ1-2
CASSPGTGIVGYTF
TGTGCCAGCAGCCCGGGGACAGGTATTGTCGGCTACACCTTC
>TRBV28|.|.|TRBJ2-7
CASSLQGAKDEQYF
TGTGCCAGCAGTTTACAGGGTGCTAAAGACGAGCAGTACTTC
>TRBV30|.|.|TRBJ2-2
CAWSVRRYTGELFF
TGTGCCTGGAGTGTACGGCGGTACACCGGGGAGCTGTTTTTT
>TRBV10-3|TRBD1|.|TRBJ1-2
CAISAGQGAMSGYTF
TGTGCCATCAGTGCCGGACAGGGGGCGATGAGTGGCTACACCTTC
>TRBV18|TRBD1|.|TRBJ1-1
CASSPRDRGSSNTEAFF
TGTGCCAGCTCACCCAGGGACAGGGGATCTTCGAACACTGAAGCTTTCTTT
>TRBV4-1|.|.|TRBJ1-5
CASSQGGWGSNQPQHF
TGCGCCAGCAGCCAAGGAGGGTGGGGTAGCAATCAGCCCCAGCATTTT
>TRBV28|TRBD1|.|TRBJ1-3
CASSHQWDRRGGNTIYF
TGTGCCAGCAGTCACCAGTGGGACAGGAGGGGGGGAAACACCATATATTTT
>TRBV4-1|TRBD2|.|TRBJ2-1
CASSQEWRGDEQFF
TGCGCCAGCAGCCAAGAGTGGCGGGGGGATGAGCAGTTCTTC
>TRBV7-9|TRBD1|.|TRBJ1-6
CASSQTGDFNSPLHF
TGTGCCAGCAGCCAAACAGGGGATTTTAATTCACCCCTCCACTTT
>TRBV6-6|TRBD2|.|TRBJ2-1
CASSPSGGGYNEQFF
TGTGCCAGCAGCCCCTCGGGCGGGGGGTACAATGAGCAGTTCTTC
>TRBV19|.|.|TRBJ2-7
CASSAQGPLYEQYF
TGTGCCAGTAGTGCCCAGGGGCCCCTCTACGAGCAGTACTTC
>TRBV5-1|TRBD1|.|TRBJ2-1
CASSTRDRGHNEQFF
TGCGCCAGCAGCACCCGGGACAGGGGTCACAATGAGCAGTTCTTC
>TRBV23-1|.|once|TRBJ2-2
CASSQYSRAPNTGELFF
TGCGCCAGCAGTCAATACTCGCGGGCCCCGAACACCGGGGAGCTGTTTTTT
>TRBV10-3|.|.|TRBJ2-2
CAIWPGNGGELFF
TGTGCCATCTGGCCGGGAAATGGCGGGGAGCTGTTTTTT
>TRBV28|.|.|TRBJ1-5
CASSLISGLRQPQHF
TGTGCCAGCAGTTTAATTTCAGGGCTCCGTCAGCCCCAGCATTTT
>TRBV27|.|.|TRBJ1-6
CASSLREDWNSPLHF
TGTGCCAGCAGTTTACGAGAGGATTGGAATTCACCCCTCCACTTT
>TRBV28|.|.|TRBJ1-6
CASSPRVSGRNSPLHF
TGTGCCAGCAGCCCAAGGGTAAGCGGGCGTAATTCACCCCTCCACTTT
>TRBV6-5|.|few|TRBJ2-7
CASSYGGTSIRYF
TGTGCCAGCAGTTACGGGGGCACGTCCATTCGGTACTTC
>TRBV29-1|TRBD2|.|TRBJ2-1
CSVDLASGEGSEQFF
TGCAGCGTCGACTTAGCTAGCGGGGAGGGGAGTGAGCAGTTCTTC
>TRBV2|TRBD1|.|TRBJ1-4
CASSRNRGLSEKLFF
TGTGCCAGCAGTCGAAACAGGGGGCTTTCCGAAAAACTGTTTTTT
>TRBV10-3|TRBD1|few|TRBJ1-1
CAISEGTGQGVTEAFF
TGTGCCATCAGTGAGGGAACGGGACAGGGCGTCACTGAAGCTTTCTTT
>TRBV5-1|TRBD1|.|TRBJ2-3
CASSYPTGGSQSDTQYF
TGCGCCAGCAGCTACCCGACAGGGGGGTCCCAATCGGATACGCAGTATTTT
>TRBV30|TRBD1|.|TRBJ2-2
CAWNRDRGTGELFF
TGTGCCTGGAACCGGGACAGGGGAACCGGGGAGCTGTTTTTT
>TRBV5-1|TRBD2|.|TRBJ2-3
CASSPGVAGVTDTQYF
TGCGCCAGCAGCCCCGGGGTAGCGGGGGTTACAGATACGCAGTATTTT
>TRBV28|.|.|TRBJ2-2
CASSLNKGELFF
TGTGCCAGCAGTTTAAACAAGGGGGAGCTGTTTTTT
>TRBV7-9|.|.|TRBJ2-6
CASSSPADSGANVLTF
TGTGCCAGCAGCTCACCTGCAGATTCTGGGGCCAACGTCCTGACTTTC
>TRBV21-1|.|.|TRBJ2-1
CASSSRDRYNEQFF
TGTGCCAGCAGCAGCCGGGACAGATACAATGAGCAGTTCTTC
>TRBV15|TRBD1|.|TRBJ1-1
CATSRGRQGYTEAFF
TGTGCCACCAGCAGAGGGCGACAGGGTTACACTGAAGCTTTCTTT